This T cell receptor beta chain was sequenced in a study of T-cell memory formation after mild COVID-19. The CDR3 is 10 residues long. V lost 10 bases and J lost 6; bases outside the gene matches: 2. Per the germline V gene, CDR1 is SNHLY and CDR2 is FYNNEI. This clonotype occurred a few times. TCRdb reprocessed the 5' RACE reads with MiXCR, giving one entry per CDR3 protein. The data contain about 120,000 distinct CDR3 sequences, about 24% of them singletons. Specimen: PBMCs or a T cell subset sorted from them (not recorded which). The chain links TRBV2 to TRBJ2-7; TRBD2 aligns across 8 bases. This TCR derives from a man younger than 35 who had mild COVID-19 (a few samples of this study predate the infection). Cell type and time point are not known. The CDR3 coding sequence is TGTGCCACGGGAGGGCCCGAGCAGTACGTC. It encodes CATGGPEQYV.